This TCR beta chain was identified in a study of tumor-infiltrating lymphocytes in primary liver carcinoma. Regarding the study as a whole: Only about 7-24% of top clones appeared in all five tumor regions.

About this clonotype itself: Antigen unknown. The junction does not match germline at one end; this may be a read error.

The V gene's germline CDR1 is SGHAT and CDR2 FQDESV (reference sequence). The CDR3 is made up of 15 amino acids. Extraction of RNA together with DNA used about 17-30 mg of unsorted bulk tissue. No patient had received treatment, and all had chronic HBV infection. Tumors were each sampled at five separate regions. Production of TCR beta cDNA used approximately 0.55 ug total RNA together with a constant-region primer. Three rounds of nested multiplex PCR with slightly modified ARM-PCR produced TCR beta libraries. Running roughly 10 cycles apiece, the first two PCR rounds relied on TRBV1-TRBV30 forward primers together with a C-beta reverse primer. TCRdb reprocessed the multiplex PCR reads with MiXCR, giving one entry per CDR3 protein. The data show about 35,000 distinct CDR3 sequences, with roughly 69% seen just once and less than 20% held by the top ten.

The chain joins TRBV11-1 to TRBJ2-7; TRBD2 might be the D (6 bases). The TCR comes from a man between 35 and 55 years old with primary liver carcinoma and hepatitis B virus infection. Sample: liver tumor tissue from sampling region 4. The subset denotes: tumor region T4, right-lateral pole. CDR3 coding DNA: TGTGTCAGTAGCTTAACGGGATCGGGAGAATACGGGCAGTACTTC. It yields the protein CVSSLTGSGEYGQYF. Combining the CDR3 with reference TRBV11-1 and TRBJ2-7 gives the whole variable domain EAEVAQSPRYKITEKSQAVAFWCDPISGHATLYWYRQILGQGPELLVQFQDESVVDDSQLPKDRFSAERLKGVDSTLKIQPAELGDSAMYLCVSSLTGSGEYGQYFGPGTRLTVT.